This TCR beta chain was captured in a study of T cells in tumors after PD-1 blockade. Looking at the study overall: Excluded were patients with checkpoint blockade, immunosuppressants, or radiotherapy or other anti-cancer therapy within 4 weeks. During anti-PD-1 treatment, some patients continued daily vismodegib 150 mg. Broader study findings: Some novel exhausted tumor clones appeared in pre-treatment blood, suggesting peripheral recruitment.

Here immunoSEQ multiplex PCR was the method, and the copy in TCRdb shows in-frame clones only, minus some. The repertoire holds about 35,000 clones, with around 80% as singletons. This clone appeared once. What it binds is unknown. CDR3 length equals 14 residues. The V gene's germline CDR1 is SNHLY and CDR2 FYNNEI. With V trimmed by 6 bases and J by 10 bases, 6 bases remained unmatched. Material: PBMCs, obtained before anti-PD-1 treatment. This clonotype was obtained from a human donor with basal cell carcinoma. The chain couples TRBV2 to TRBJ2-1; 13 bases match TRBD2. DNA of the CDR3: TGTGCCAGCAGCGGACTAGCGGGAGTTAGGGAGCAGTTCTTC. Its protein product is CASSGLAGVREQFF.